What follows describes a single T cell receptor (beta chain). Its matching antigen is unknown. Generated by immunoSEQ multiplex PCR, the TCRdb table keeps only in-frame clones and is missing some. The sample includes several thousand clones, over 65% of them seen just once. These data belong to a study of chemoradiotherapy in HPV16-positive cancers. Study-level points and caveats: The functional HPV-specific definition rests on just a couple of HPV16-positive patients. Candidate HPV-specific clones and E7-related TCR motifs grew in tumor during treatment. Better recurrence-free survival went with HPV-responsive T-cell expansion in HPV16-positive patients.

Sampling was carried out from a patient who underwent chemoradiotherapy. This TCR derives from a human donor with HPV-associated anogenital cancer.

CDR3 nucleotides: TGTGCCAGCAGCCAAGAAAGCGGGGGGGCCTACGAGCAGTACTTC. Translated: CASSQESGGAYEQYF. The chain uses TRBV4-2 and TRBJ2-7, with 10 bases fitting TRBD2. Germline trimming cut 0 bases from V and 2 bases from J; bases unmatched to any gene: 1. This CDR3 spans 15 amino acids. Germline V gene sequence: CDR1 LGHNA, CDR2 YNFKEQ.